A selection of T cell receptor beta chains follows, all from one sample in a study of T-cell memory formation after mild COVID-19. TCRdb itself ran the 5' RACE reads through MiXCR, one entry per CDR3 protein. The table has around 300,000 distinct CDR3 sequences, about an eighth seen once. Sequencing used PBMCs or a T cell subset sorted from them (not recorded which). The receptors shown here come from a man aged 18 to 35 who had mild COVID-19 (a few samples of this study predate the infection). Cell type and time point are not known. Each CDR3 is given with its conserved first and last residue. Each record gives: CDR3 DNA, CDR3 protein, D gene, J gene, CDR3 length, clone size, V gene. The D gene is left open where the match is weak. The size of a clone is reported for some rows only, either as once, few or many, or as a class for expanded clones.

CDR3nt: TGCGCCAGCAGCTTGGCCGGCGGGGGGACTTACAATGAGCAGTTCTTC
CDR3aa: CASSLAGGGTYNEQFF
d_gene: TRBD2
j_gene: TRBJ2-1
len: 16
abundance: -
v_gene: TRBV5-1

CDR3nt: TGTGCTAGCAGCACTGGGACTAGCGGACGCACTGAGCAGTTCTTC
CDR3aa: CASSTGTSGRTEQFF
d_gene: TRBD2
j_gene: TRBJ2-1
len: 15
abundance: many
v_gene: TRBV7-7

CDR3nt: TGCAGTGCTAGAGAGCGGGACACTGAAGCTTTCTTT
CDR3aa: CSARERDTEAFF
d_gene: -
j_gene: TRBJ1-1
len: 12
abundance: -
v_gene: TRBV20-1

CDR3nt: TGTGCCAGCAGCCTCCAAGCGGGCACCGGGGAGCTGTTTTTT
CDR3aa: CASSLQAGTGELFF
d_gene: -
j_gene: TRBJ2-2
len: 14
abundance: -
v_gene: TRBV5-4

CDR3nt: TGCGCCAGCAGCTTGGATAGCCAGGGCCACTATGGCTACACCTTC
CDR3aa: CASSLDSQGHYGYTF
d_gene: -
j_gene: TRBJ1-2
len: 15
abundance: -
v_gene: TRBV5-1

CDR3nt: TGTGCCAGCAGCCAAGATCCGGGCTTTAGCTCCTACAATGAGCAGTTCTTC
CDR3aa: CASSQDPGFSSYNEQFF
d_gene: -
j_gene: TRBJ2-1
len: 17
abundance: few
v_gene: TRBV4-2

CDR3nt: TGCAGCGTTGAAGGGGACAAGGAAGTATCCTACGAGCAGTACTTC
CDR3aa: CSVEGDKEVSYEQYF
d_gene: -
j_gene: TRBJ2-7
len: 15
abundance: -
v_gene: TRBV29-1

CDR3nt: TGCGCCAGCAGCTTAGGGGTCCTCGGACAGGGGGCAGGAGAGACCCAGTACTTC
CDR3aa: CASSLGVLGQGAGETQYF
d_gene: TRBD1
j_gene: TRBJ2-5
len: 18
abundance: few
v_gene: TRBV5-1

CDR3nt: TGCAGTGCTTCATTCCCGGGGGTGGGTGAGCAGTTCTTC
CDR3aa: CSASFPGVGEQFF
d_gene: -
j_gene: TRBJ2-1
len: 13
abundance: few
v_gene: TRBV20-1

CDR3nt: TGTGCCAGCAGCTTAGTGGGGACAGGGACCAGCCCACCCCTCCACTTT
CDR3aa: CASSLVGTGTSPPLHF
d_gene: TRBD1
j_gene: TRBJ1-6
len: 16
abundance: -
v_gene: TRBV7-2

CDR3nt: TGTGCCAGCAGACGTACGGGGGATAGCACAGATACGCAGTATTTT
CDR3aa: CASRRTGDSTDTQYF
d_gene: -
j_gene: TRBJ2-3
len: 15
abundance: few
v_gene: TRBV9

CDR3nt: TGTGCCAGCAGTCTAACTCCGGGACAGGATACCGGGGAGCTGTTTTTT
CDR3aa: CASSLTPGQDTGELFF
d_gene: TRBD1
j_gene: TRBJ2-2
len: 16
abundance: -
v_gene: TRBV12-3/TRBV12-4

CDR3nt: TGCGCCAGCAGCCCGGGGGCGGGGGGGCCAGAGACCCAGTACTTC
CDR3aa: CASSPGAGGPETQYF
d_gene: TRBD2
j_gene: TRBJ2-5
len: 15
abundance: -
v_gene: TRBV5-1

CDR3nt: TGCGCCAGCAGCCAAGATAATTGGCTAGCGAGGGGTGATGAGCAGTTCTTC
CDR3aa: CASSQDNWLARGDEQFF
d_gene: -
j_gene: TRBJ2-1
len: 17
abundance: few
v_gene: TRBV4-3

CDR3nt: TGTGCCAGCAGACCGCCAGGTTCAGAGACCCAGTACTTC
CDR3aa: CASRPPGSETQYF
d_gene: -
j_gene: TRBJ2-5
len: 13
abundance: -
v_gene: TRBV6-2/TRBV6-3

CDR3nt: TGTGCCAGCAGCCAAGGACTCAGGGGTTCGTACGAGCAGTACTTC
CDR3aa: CASSQGLRGSYEQYF
d_gene: -
j_gene: TRBJ2-7
len: 15
abundance: few
v_gene: TRBV3-1

CDR3nt: TGTGCCAGCAGCCGATCTAGCGCCACAGATACGCAGTATTTT
CDR3aa: CASSRSSATDTQYF
d_gene: -
j_gene: TRBJ2-3
len: 14
abundance: -
v_gene: TRBV3-1

CDR3nt: TGTGCCAGCAGTTTCACTCTAGCGGGGGGAACAGATACGCAGTATTTT
CDR3aa: CASSFTLAGGTDTQYF
d_gene: TRBD2
j_gene: TRBJ2-3
len: 16
abundance: few
v_gene: TRBV27

CDR3nt: TGTGCCACGCGCCGGCTCAATGAGCAGTTCTTC
CDR3aa: CATRRLNEQFF
d_gene: -
j_gene: TRBJ2-1
len: 11
abundance: -
v_gene: TRBV5-4

CDR3nt: TGCAGTGCTAGGGATACGGGGGGGACCCAGTACTTC
CDR3aa: CSARDTGGTQYF
d_gene: TRBD2
j_gene: TRBJ2-5
len: 12
abundance: -
v_gene: TRBV20-1

CDR3nt: TGTGCCACCAGCAGAGATCGTTCAGGGGGATGGGCTGAAGCTTTCTTT
CDR3aa: CATSRDRSGGWAEAFF
d_gene: TRBD1
j_gene: TRBJ1-1
len: 16
abundance: -
v_gene: TRBV15

CDR3nt: TGTGCCAGCACACCGGGACAGGGTCACAATGAGCAGTTCTTC
CDR3aa: CASTPGQGHNEQFF
d_gene: TRBD1
j_gene: TRBJ2-1
len: 14
abundance: few
v_gene: TRBV2

CDR3nt: TGTGCCAGCAGTTACTCGACAGCGGGGACGGTTCTTAACACCGGGGAGCTGTTTTTT
CDR3aa: CASSYSTAGTVLNTGELFF
d_gene: TRBD2
j_gene: TRBJ2-2
len: 19
abundance: -
v_gene: TRBV6-2/TRBV6-3

CDR3nt: TGCGCCAGCAGCTTGGTTGGGGGACCCTACAATGAGCAGTTCTTC
CDR3aa: CASSLVGGPYNEQFF
d_gene: -
j_gene: TRBJ2-1
len: 15
abundance: many
v_gene: TRBV5-1

CDR3nt: TGTGCCAGCAGCACCCGGGGGGGCTGGACTGAAGCTTTCTTT
CDR3aa: CASSTRGGWTEAFF
d_gene: -
j_gene: TRBJ1-1
len: 14
abundance: few
v_gene: TRBV4-2

CDR3nt: TGCGCCAGCAGCTCCGGACTAGCGGCCCCTGGGGGGGAGACCCAGTACTTC
CDR3aa: CASSSGLAAPGGETQYF
d_gene: TRBD2
j_gene: TRBJ2-5
len: 17
abundance: many
v_gene: TRBV5-1

CDR3nt: TGTGCCAGCAGTTACGACAGGGAAGAGACCCAGTACTTC
CDR3aa: CASSYDREETQYF
d_gene: TRBD1
j_gene: TRBJ2-5
len: 13
abundance: many
v_gene: TRBV12-3/TRBV12-4